The text below deals with one TCR beta chain. Its antigen is currently unknown. The data derive from a study of T cells and Merkel cell carcinoma outcomes. Study outcomes and limitations: Reportedly, T-cell repertoire with density predicts Merkel cell carcinoma outcomes.

Using immunoSEQ multiplex PCR, the repertoire was profiled, and TCRdb retains in-frame clones only, with some absent. The table records some 14,000 clones, more than 90% of them present only once. The germline V gene encodes CDR1 SGHNT and CDR2 YYREEE (reference sequence). V was pared by 4 bases and J by 4 bases, with 9 bases between. This CDR3 is 14 amino acids long. The sequencing input was tumor tissue from Merkel cell carcinoma. The origin of this receptor is a human donor with Merkel cell carcinoma. The chain employs TRBV5-4 and TRBJ1-6, with D perhaps TRBD1 (6 bases). CDR3 nucleotides: TGTGCCAGCAGCCCTGGACAGTATAATTCACCCCTCCACTTT. This translates into CASSPGQYNSPLHF.